This T cell receptor beta chain was captured in a study of shared clonotypes between healthy human individuals. Study-level points and caveats: The rarefaction results pointed to incomplete sorted-subset sequencing despite large depth.

Investigators spread the genomic DNA of each subset evenly over several immunoSEQ plates. Assay used: immunoSEQ multiplex PCR; TCRdb lists only in-frame clones, some missing. The sample holds around 510,000 clones, approximately 94% seen once. Details on this clone: Its target is unknown.

The CDR3 loop spans 15 amino acids. Germline loops: CDR1 LNHDA, CDR2 SQIVND (reference sequence). V gave up 4 bases and J gave up 0 bases, with 9 bases separating them. Sequences were obtained from naive CD4+ T cells sorted from blood. Subset of the sample: CD45RA+ positively selected. This sequence joins TRBV19 and TRBJ1-4; D gene ambiguous. The sequence came from a woman aged 25 to 39 in good health. The CDR3 DNA reads as TGTGCCAGTAGTACCCACAGCGCAACTAATGAAAAACTGTTTTTT. Translating it yields CASSTHSATNEKLFF.